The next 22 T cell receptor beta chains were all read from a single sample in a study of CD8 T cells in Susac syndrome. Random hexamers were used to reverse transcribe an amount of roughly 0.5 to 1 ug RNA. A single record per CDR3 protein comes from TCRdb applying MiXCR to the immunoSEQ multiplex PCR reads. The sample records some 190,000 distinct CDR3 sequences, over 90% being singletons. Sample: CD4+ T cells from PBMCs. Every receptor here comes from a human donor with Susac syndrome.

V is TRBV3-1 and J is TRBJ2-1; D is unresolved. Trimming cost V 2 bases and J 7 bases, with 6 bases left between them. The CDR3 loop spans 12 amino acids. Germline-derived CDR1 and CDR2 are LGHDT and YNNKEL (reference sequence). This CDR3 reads CASSQMVNEQFF. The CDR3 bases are TGTGCCAGCAGCCAAATGGTGAATGAGCAGTTCTTC.

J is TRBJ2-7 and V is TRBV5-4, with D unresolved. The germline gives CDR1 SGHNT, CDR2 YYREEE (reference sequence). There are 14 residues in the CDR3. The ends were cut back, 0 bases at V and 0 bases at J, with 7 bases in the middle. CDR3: CASSLDSPSYEQYF. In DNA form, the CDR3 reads TGTGCCAGCAGCTTGGACAGTCCCTCCTACGAGCAGTACTTC. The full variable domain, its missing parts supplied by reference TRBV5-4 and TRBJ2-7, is ETGVTQSPTHLIKTRGQQVTLRCSSQSGHNTVSWYQQALGQGPQFIFQYYREEENGRGNFPPRFSGLQFPNYSSELNVNALELDDSALYLCASSLDSPSYEQYFGPGTRLTVT.

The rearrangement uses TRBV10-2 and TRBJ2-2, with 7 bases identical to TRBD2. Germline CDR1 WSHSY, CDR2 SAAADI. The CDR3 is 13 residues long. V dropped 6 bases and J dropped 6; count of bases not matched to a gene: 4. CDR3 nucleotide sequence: TGCGCCAGCAGCCAACTAGCGTCCGGGGAGCTGTTTTTT. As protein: CASSQLASGELFF.

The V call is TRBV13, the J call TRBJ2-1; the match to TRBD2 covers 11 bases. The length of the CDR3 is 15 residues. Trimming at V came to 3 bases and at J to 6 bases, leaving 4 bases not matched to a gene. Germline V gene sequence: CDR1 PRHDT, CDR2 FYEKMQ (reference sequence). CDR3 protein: CASSLLAGGFNEQFF. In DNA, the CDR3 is TGTGCCAGCAGCTTGCTAGCGGGGGGTTTCAATGAGCAGTTCTTC.

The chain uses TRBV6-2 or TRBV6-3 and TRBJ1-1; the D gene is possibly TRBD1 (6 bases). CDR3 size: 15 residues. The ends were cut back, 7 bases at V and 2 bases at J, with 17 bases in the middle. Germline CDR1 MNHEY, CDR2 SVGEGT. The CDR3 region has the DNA TGTGCCAGCAATTTAAAGGGACAAAGAAACACTGAAGCTTTCTTT. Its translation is CASNLKGQRNTEAFF.

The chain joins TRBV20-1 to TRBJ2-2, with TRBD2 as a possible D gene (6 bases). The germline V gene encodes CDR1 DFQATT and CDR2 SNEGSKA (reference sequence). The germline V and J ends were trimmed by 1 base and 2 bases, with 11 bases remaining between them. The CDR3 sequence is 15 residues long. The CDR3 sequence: CSARARGANTGELFF. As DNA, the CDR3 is TGCAGTGCTAGAGCCCGCGGGGCTAACACCGGGGAGCTGTTTTTT.

CDR3 in amino acids: CAWSGTGGGHEQFF. The CDR3 DNA reads TGTGCCTGGAGTGGGACAGGGGGCGGGCATGAGCAGTTCTTC. V is TRBV30 and J is TRBJ2-1; 11 nucleotides align to TRBD1. The germline CDR1 and CDR2 sequences are GTSNPN and SVGIG (reference sequence). V lost 1 base and J lost 8; bases outside the gene matches: 4. This CDR3 is built from 14 residues.

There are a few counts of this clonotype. The CDR3 sequence is CASSFRGTEAFF. CDR3 bases: TGTGCCAGCAGTTTTAGGGGGACTGAAGCTTTCTTT. This chain links TRBV27 with TRBJ1-1, with D maybe TRBD1 (6 bases). Trimming took off 3 bases at V and 5 bases at J, with 7 bases between the two ends. The CDR3 is 12 residues long. CDR1 and CDR2 (germline): MNHEY, SMNVEV (reference sequence).

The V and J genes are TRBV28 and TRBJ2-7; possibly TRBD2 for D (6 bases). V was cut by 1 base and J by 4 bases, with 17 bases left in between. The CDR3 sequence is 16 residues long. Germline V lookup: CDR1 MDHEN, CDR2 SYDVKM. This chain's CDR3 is CASSLSGVSVGYEQYF. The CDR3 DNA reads TGTGCCAGCAGTTTATCGGGGGTATCGGTGGGGTACGAGCAGTACTTC.

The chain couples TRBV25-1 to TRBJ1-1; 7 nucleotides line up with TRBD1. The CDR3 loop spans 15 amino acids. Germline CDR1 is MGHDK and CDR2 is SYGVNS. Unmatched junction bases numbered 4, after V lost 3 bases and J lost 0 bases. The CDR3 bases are TGTGCCAGCAGTGAGGGTCAGGGGGTGAACACTGAAGCTTTCTTT. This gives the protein CASSEGQGVNTEAFF.

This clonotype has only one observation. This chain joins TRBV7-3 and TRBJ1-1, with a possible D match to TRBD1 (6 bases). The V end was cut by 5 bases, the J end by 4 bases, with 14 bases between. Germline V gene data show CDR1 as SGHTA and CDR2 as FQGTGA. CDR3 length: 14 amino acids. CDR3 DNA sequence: TGTGCCAGCAGCCTCCAAGTAGGGGGCACTGAAGCTTTCTTT. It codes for CASSLQVGGTEAFF. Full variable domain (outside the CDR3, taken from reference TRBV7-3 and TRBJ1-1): GAGVSQTPSNKVTEKGKYVELRCDPISGHTALYWYRQSLGQGPEFLIYFQGTGAADDSGLPNDRFFAVRPEGSVSTLKIQRTERGDSAVYLCASSLQVGGTEAFFGQGTRLTVV.

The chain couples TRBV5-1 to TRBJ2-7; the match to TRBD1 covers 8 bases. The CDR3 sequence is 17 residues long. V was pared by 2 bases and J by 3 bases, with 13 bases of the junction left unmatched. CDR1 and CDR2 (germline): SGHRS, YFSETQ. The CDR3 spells CASSFSLPGQVFYEQYF. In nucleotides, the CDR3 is TGCGCCAGCAGCTTTTCTTTACCGGGACAGGTCTTCTACGAGCAGTACTTC.

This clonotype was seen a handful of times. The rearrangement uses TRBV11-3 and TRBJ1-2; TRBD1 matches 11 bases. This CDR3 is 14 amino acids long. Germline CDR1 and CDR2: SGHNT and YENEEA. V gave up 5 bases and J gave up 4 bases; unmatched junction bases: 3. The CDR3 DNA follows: TGTGCCAGCAGCCCCGGGACAGGGGGCTATGGCTACACCTTC. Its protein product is CASSPGTGGYGYTF.

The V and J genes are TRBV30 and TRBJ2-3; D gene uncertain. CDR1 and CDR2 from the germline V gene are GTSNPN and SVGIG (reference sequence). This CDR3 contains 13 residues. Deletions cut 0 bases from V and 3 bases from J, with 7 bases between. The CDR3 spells CAWSVLETDTQYF. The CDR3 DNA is TGTGCCTGGAGTGTACTTGAGACAGATACGCAGTATTTT.

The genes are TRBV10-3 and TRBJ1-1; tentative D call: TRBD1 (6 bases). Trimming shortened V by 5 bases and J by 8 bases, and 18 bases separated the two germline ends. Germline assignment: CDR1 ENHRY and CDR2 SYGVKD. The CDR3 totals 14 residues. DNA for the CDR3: TGTGCCATCAGTCCGAGTCGAGGGGGAGACGAAGCTTTCTTT. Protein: CAISPSRGGDEAFF.

CDR3 sequence: CSASIGNTIYF. The CDR3 nucleotides read TGCAGTGCCTCAATTGGAAACACCATATATTTT. V and J are TRBV20-1 and TRBJ1-3; D is ambiguous. V lost 6 bases to trimming and J lost 3 bases, with 6 bases between them. CDR3 length: 11 amino acids. The germline gives CDR1 DFQATT, CDR2 SNEGSKA (reference sequence).

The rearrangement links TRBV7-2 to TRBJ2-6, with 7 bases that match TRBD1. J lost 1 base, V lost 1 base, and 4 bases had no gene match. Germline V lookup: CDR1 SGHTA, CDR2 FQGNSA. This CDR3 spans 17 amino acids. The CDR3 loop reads CASSLVGGISGANVLTF. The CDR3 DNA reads TGTGCCAGCAGCTTAGTAGGGGGCATATCTGGGGCCAACGTCCTGACTTTC.

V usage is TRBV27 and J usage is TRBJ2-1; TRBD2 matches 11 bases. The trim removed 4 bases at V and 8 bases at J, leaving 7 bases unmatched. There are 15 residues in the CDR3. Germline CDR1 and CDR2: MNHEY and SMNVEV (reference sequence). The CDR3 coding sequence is TGTGCCAGCAGTTCCATTAGCGGGGGGGGGCATGAGCAGTTCTTC. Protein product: CASSSISGGGHEQFF.

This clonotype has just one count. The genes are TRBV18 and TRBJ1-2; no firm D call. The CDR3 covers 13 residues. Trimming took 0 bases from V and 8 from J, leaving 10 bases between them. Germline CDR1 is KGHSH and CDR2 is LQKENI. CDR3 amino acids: CASSPPPRAGYTF. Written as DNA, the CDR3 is TGTGCCAGCTCACCACCGCCGAGGGCCGGCTACACCTTC.

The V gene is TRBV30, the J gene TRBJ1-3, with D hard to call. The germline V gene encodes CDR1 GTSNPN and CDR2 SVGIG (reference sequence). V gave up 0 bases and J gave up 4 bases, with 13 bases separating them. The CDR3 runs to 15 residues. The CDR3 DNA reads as TGTGCCTGGAGTGTAGGAGGGCTGGTAGGAAACACCATATATTTT. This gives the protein CAWSVGGLVGNTIYF.

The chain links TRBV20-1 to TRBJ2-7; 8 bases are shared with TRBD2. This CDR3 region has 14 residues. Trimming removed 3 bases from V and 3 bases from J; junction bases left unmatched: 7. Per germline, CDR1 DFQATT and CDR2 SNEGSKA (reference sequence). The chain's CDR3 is CSARDDSGGYEQYF. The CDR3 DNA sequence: TGCAGTGCTAGGGATGACAGCGGGGGCTACGAGCAGTACTTC.

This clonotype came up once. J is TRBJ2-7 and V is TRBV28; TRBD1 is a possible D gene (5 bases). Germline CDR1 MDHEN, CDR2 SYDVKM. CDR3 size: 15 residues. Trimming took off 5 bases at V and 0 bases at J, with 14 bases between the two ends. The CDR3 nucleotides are TGTGCCAGCAGTCCTGGGGCTGGAAGCTCCTACGAGCAGTACTTC. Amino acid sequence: CASSPGAGSSYEQYF.